The clone carrying this TCR beta chain came up many times. The CDR3 loop spans 18 amino acids. J lost 4 bases, V lost 5 bases, and 16 bases had no gene match. CDR1 SEHNR and CDR2 FQNEAQ come from the germline V gene (reference sequence). Via MiXCR, TCRdb re-called the RT-PCR reads, giving one row per CDR3 protein. The table lists more than 600,000 distinct CDR3 sequences, about 14% of them singletons. The chain uses TRBV7-9 and TRBJ2-1, with TRBD1 matching over 8 bases. The sequenced sample consisted of memory CD4+ T cells from blood. This receptor was obtained from a female donor in good health, serving as a healthy control. DNA for the CDR3: TGTGCCAGCAGCCCCTCCCGGGGCAGGGACAGGAGATACAATGAGCAGTTCTTC. Its translation is CASSPSRGRDRRYNEQFF.